Listed here is a single T cell receptor (beta chain). No cognate antigen has been identified for it. Base qualities were left out, and no much larger clone turns up one base away. The CDR3 runs 15 residues from the cysteine to the phenylalanine. The DNA shown is the 45-base CDR3, in frame from base 1. A distance of 9 bases separates the germline ends of V and J, which lose 1 base and 2 bases respectively. As encoded in the germline V gene, CDR1 is SGHVS while CDR2 is FQNEAQ. This entry comes from a study of blood T cell repertoires in COVID-19 (TCRdb year 2020). Regarding the study in general: The collaborator samples originated in the United States, Italy and Spain and spanned the acute and convalescent phases of COVID-19. The prospective study material was composed of cDNA or gDNA derived from T cells, B-cell-depleted T cells, or PBMCs. Subjects who had been exposed to COVID-19, were actively infected with it, or had recovered from it provided the deeply sampled blood TCRbeta repertoires that made up the dataset. The repertoires were released in a freely available public database intended as a resource for research on the immune response to SARS-CoV-2. The samples were drawn from two sources: the first 160 participants of the ongoing ImmuneRACE study, and 1,000 to 1,500 subjects contributed by 6 global collaborators. Nearly every sample came with metadata listing a de-identified subject ID, COVID-19 status, age in years and sex. Where available, HLA class I and class II types were taken from metadata supplied by the sample provider and were not determined by assay-based typing. Study-wide conclusions, independent of this receptor: How much clinical and demographic metadata was included differed by source and by participant, and the metadata was provided uncurated.

Each collaborating institution followed its own protocols to collect whole blood in K2EDTA tubes. For TCRbeta analysis, collaborator samples were shipped as frozen whole blood, as isolated PBMCs, or as DNA extracted from either sample type. TCRbeta CDR3 regions were amplified from genomic DNA using the immunoSEQ Assay, a bias-controlled multiplex PCR. In the paper's pipeline: The number of nucleated cells in each sample was estimated from the amplification of reference gene primers within the assay. Sequence reads were collapsed and filtered to measure the absolute abundance of every unique TCRbeta CDR3 rearrangement. For each sample, productive Simpson clonality was calculated as the square root of Simpson's diversity index across productive rearrangements. This is the immuneACCESS table as TCRdb keeps it, with only in-frame sequences that have V and J called. A part of the clones is gone; compared with another copy, unresolved V genes explain less than half, and the rest is unexplained. Clone size and V and J calls were adopted from that table, with D and trimming inferred from the DNA. The sample table contains 150,000 to 180,000 clones; only one count was recorded for roughly nine tenths of them. The ten largest account for around 15% of the sample.

Recombination linked TRBV7-8 to TRBJ1-3; TRBD1 could be the D gene, as 6 bases match. The sequenced sample was peripheral blood. The sequence was obtained from a woman in her forties with acute or convalescent COVID-19. The CDR3 amino acid sequence is: CASSLGGRTGNTIYF. The DNA sequence is TGTGCCAGCAGCTTAGGGGGGCGTACTGGAAACACCATATATTTT.